This T cell receptor beta chain was observed in a study of STAT3 mutations in large granular lymphocyte leukemia. With respect to this clone: What it binds is not known.

Study-level points and caveats: At least one immunodominant TCR beta clonotype appeared in every T-cell large granular lymphocyte leukemia patient.

TCRdb keeps only in-frame clones here, not all; method: immunoSEQ multiplex PCR. The repertoire consists of about 15,000 clones, with 80% to 95% occurring once and the leading ten covering around 10%. This TCR was recovered from a woman aged 50 to 65 with T-cell large granular lymphocyte leukemia. Some clones in this sample may be carry-over from other donors' samples. The sample consisted of peripheral blood mononuclear cells.

CDR3 nucleotide sequence: TGTGCCGGATCACGACTAGCGGGAGGAGAGCAGTACTTC. Translation gives CAGSRLAGGEQYF. The V call is TRBV5-4, the J call TRBJ2-7, with TRBD2 matching over 13 bases. The CDR3 runs 13 residues. Trimming took 10 bases from V and 7 from J; bases not matched to a gene: 8. Germline CDR1 reads SGHNT; CDR2 reads YYREEE (reference sequence).